This note documents a single TCR beta chain sequence. The antigen is undetermined. The record originates from a study of Graves' ophthalmopathy and Graves' hyperthyroidism. Orbital computed tomography and thyroid ultrasound, along with TRAb, serum thyroxine and clinical symptoms, underpinned diagnosis. The CDR3 extends over 12 amino acids. Trimming left V 3 bases short and J 7 bases short, with 12 bases between. The germline gives CDR1 DFQATT, CDR2 SNEGSKA (reference sequence). The authors amplified TCR beta CDR3 regions, and they did so from RNA transcripts for repertoire sequencing. The first-round RT-PCR employed HTBI primers together with the Qiagen OneStep RT-PCR kit. A multiplex PCR was then performed as the second round. TCRdb re-analysed the multiplex PCR reads in MiXCR, keeping a single row per CDR3 protein. The sample lists around 1,200,000 distinct CDR3 sequences, about 35% occurring once.

General study findings and limits: From stable hyperthyroidism, ophthalmopathy was separated by a 13-signature model with around 90% sensitivity and around 80% specificity.

The source material was peripheral blood or thyroid tissue (not recorded which). This receptor was identified in an adult man with Graves' hyperthyroidism. The chain uses TRBV20-1 and TRBJ2-5; D is undetermined. The CDR3 DNA follows: TGCAGTGCTAGTATTAGCTGGGTGACCCAGTACTTC. Translated, it gives CSASISWVTQYF.